This TCR beta chain emerged from a study of blood T cell repertoires in COVID-19. As for the study in general: PBMCs, B-cell-depleted T cells, or T cells provided the cDNA or gDNA that made up the material.

This CDR3 is 13 amino acids long. The germline CDR1 and CDR2 sequences are SNHLY and FYNNEI. The V end lost 1 base, the J end lost 1 base, and 4 bases lay between the germline ends. Authors' methods: The assay estimated nucleated cells by amplifying reference gene primers. The repertoire was sequenced with immunoSEQ multiplex PCR; TCRdb's copy has only in-frame clones and lacks some. That table is the source of V, J and clone size, and D and trimming were worked out from the DNA. Of roughly 42,000 clones listed, 87% are singletons. The rearrangement uses TRBV2 and TRBJ2-5; no clear D gene. The receptor was isolated from a man aged 60 to 69 with acute or convalescent COVID-19. Sequencing was performed on peripheral blood. The CDR3 DNA is TGTGCCAGCAGTGAAGGACTCCAAGAGACCCAGTACTTC. As protein: CASSEGLQETQYF.